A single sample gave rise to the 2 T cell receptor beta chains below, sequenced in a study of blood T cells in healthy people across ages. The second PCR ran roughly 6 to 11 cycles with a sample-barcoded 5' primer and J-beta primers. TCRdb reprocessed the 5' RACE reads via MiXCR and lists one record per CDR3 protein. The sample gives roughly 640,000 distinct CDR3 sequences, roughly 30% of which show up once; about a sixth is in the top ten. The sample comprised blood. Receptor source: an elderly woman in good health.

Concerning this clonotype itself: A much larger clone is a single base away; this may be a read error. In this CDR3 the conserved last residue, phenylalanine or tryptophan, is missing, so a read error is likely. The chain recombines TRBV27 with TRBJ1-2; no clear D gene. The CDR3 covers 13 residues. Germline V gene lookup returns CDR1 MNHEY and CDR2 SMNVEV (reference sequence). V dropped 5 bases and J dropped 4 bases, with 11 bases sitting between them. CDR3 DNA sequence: TGTGCCAGCAGTCCCGAAATAGGCTATGGCTACACCTTA. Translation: CASSPEIGYGYTL.

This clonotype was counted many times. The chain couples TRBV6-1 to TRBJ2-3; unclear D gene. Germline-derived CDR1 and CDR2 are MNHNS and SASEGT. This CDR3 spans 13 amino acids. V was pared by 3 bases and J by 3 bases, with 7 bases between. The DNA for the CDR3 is TGTGCCAGCAGTGAGACCGGGACAGATACGCAGTATTTT. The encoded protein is CASSETGTDTQYF.